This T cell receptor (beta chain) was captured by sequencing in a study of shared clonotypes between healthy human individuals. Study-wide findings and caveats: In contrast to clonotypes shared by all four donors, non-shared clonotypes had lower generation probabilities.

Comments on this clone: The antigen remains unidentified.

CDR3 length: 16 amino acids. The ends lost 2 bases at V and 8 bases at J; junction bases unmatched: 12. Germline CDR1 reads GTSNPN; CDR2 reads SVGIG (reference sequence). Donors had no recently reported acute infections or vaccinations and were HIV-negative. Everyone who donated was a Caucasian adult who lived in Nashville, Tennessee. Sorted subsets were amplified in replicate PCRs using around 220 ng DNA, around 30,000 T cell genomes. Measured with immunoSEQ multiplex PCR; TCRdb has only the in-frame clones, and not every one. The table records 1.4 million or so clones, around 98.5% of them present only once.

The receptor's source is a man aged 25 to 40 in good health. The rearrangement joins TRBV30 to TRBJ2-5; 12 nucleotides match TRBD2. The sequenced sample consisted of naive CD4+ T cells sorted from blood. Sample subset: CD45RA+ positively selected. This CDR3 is CAWSPQLTSGRHTQYF. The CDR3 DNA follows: TGTGCCTGGAGTCCCCAATTGACTAGCGGGAGACACACCCAGTACTTC.